Presented here are 25 T cell receptor beta chains from one specimen sequenced in a study of blood T cell repertoires in COVID-19 (dated by TCRdb to the early 2020s). The library was generated by the immunoSEQ multiplex PCR assay. TCRdb mirrors the immuneACCESS table, restricted to in-frame sequences. Some clones are absent from its copies; in checked studies, under half trace to an unresolved V gene, and the reason for the others is unknown. The sample has tens of thousands of clones on record, around 74% of them singletons. Around 14% of the sample is taken by the ten largest. The sample taken for sequencing was peripheral blood. These TCRs come from a man aged 55 to 70 with COVID-19, enrolled during active disease.

V usage is TRBV29-1 and J usage is TRBJ1-4; no firm D call. From germline, CDR1 is SQVTM and CDR2 ANQGSEA. The V end lost 5 bases, the J end lost 2 bases, and 15 bases lay between the germline ends. This CDR3 is 15 amino acids long. CDR3 in amino acids: CSVRGPSSTNEKLFF. CDR3 DNA: TGCAGCGTTAGAGGGCCTTCTTCCACTAATGAAAAACTGTTTTTT.

This rearrangement joins TRBV28 to TRBJ2-3; D is ambiguous. This CDR3 has 13 residues. Germline V gene sequence: CDR1 MDHEN, CDR2 SYDVKM. V gave up 7 bases and J gave up 2 bases, with 10 bases separating them. CDR3 loop: CASTYPNTDTQYF. CDR3 coding DNA: TGTGCCAGCACCTACCCAAACACAGATACGCAGTATTTT.

This chain connects TRBV7-9 to TRBJ2-3; 8 bases fit TRBD2. CDR3 length: 18 amino acids. Germline-derived CDR1 and CDR2 are SEHNR and FQNEAQ (reference sequence). The junction had 14 bases not matched to a gene; V was cut back by 3 bases and J by 3 bases. CDR3 DNA: TGTGCCAGCAGCTTTCCGGCCCGTCGCAGCGGGGGAACAGATACGCAGTATTTT. Translation gives CASSFPARRSGGTDTQYF.

The chain recombines TRBV2 with TRBJ1-5, with D perhaps TRBD1 (5 bases). The V gene lost 7 bases and the J gene lost 9 bases, with 16 bases spanning the gap. Germline CDR1 reads SNHLY; CDR2 reads FYNNEI. The CDR3 is 13 residues long. The CDR3 reads CASMGSTGLPQHF. The CDR3 nucleotides read TGTGCCAGCATGGGATCAACAGGTTTGCCCCAGCATTTT.

This clone was picked up one time. The chain links TRBV29-1 to TRBJ1-2, with D hard to call. CDR3 length: 17 amino acids. Germline V gene data show CDR1 as SQVTM and CDR2 as ANQGSEA. V was pared by 0 bases and J by 7 bases, with 24 bases between. The CDR3 region has the DNA TGCAGCGTTGAAGACACCCGGGGAATAGGGATAAGTCCTGGCTACACCTTC. It specifies CSVEDTRGIGISPGYTF.

This rearrangement joins TRBV4-2 to TRBJ2-2, with a tentative D call TRBD2 (6 bases). CDR3 length: 14 amino acids. The V gene lost 1 base and the J gene lost 5 bases, with 8 bases spanning the gap. Germline V gives CDR1 LGHNA, CDR2 YNFKEQ. CDR3 in amino acids: CASSQGRDTGELFF. CDR3 in DNA: TGTGCCAGCAGCCAAGGGAGGGATACCGGGGAGCTGTTTTTT.

This chain connects TRBV30 to TRBJ2-3; maybe TRBD1 (6 bases). V lost 4 bases to trimming and J lost 2 bases, with 13 bases between them. The CDR3 is 14 residues long. Germline lookup yields CDR1 GTSNPN and CDR2 SVGIG (reference sequence). The chain's CDR3 is CAWTLGQTTDTQYF. CDR3 DNA sequence: TGTGCCTGGACTCTAGGACAGACCACAGATACGCAGTATTTT. The full variable domain, rest sourced from reference TRBV30 and TRBJ2-3, is SQTIHQWPATLVQPVGSPLSLECTVEGTSNPNLYWYRQAAGRGLQLLFYSVGIGQISSEVPQNLSASRPQDRQFILSSKKLLLSDSGFYLCAWTLGQTTDTQYFGPGTRLTVL.

The chain couples TRBV2 to TRBJ2-5; D remains unclear. In germline, CDR1 is SNHLY, CDR2 FYNNEI. The CDR3 loop spans 13 amino acids. V gave up 7 bases and J gave up 5 bases, with 14 bases separating them. Written as DNA, the CDR3 is TGTGCCAGCAAAAACAATCCGAAGGAGACCCAGTACTTC. Translation gives CASKNNPKETQYF.

This rearrangement joins TRBV11-3 to TRBJ2-2; 11 nucleotides agree with TRBD2. With V trimmed by 6 bases and J by 4 bases, 4 bases remained unmatched. This CDR3 is 15 amino acids long. From germline, CDR1 is SGHNT and CDR2 YENEEA. For the CDR3, the DNA is TGTGCCAGCAGTGTAGCGGGAGGGTTCACCGGGGAGCTGTTTTTT. This encodes CASSVAGGFTGELFF.

This chain links TRBV5-1 with TRBJ2-1; 9 bases are shared with TRBD1. V trimming: 1 base; J trimming: 7 bases; junction bases outside the gene matches: 6. The germline CDR1 and CDR2 sequences are SGHRS and YFSETQ. The CDR3 loop spans 15 amino acids. The CDR3 bases are TGCGCCAGCAGCTTGTCGGCGACAGGGGGAAATGAGCAGTTCTTC. Protein sequence: CASSLSATGGNEQFF.

The V gene is TRBV3-1 (or the pseudogene TRBV3-2), the J gene TRBJ1-1; 7 positions match TRBD1. Losses at the gene ends were 1 base for V and 1 base for J; bases not matched to a gene: 0. The CDR3 is 14 residues long. The germline CDR1 and CDR2 sequences are LGHDT and YNNKEL (reference sequence). CDR3 bases: TGTGCCAGCAGCCAAGGGGACAGGAACACTGAAGCTTTCTTT. As protein: CASSQGDRNTEAFF.

The rearrangement joins TRBV7-2 to TRBJ1-6; D call uncertain. Looked up from germline, CDR1 is SGHTA and CDR2 is FQGNSA. The CDR3 covers 13 residues. Trimming removed 7 bases from V and 7 bases from J, with 11 bases in between. Here the CDR3 DNA reads TGTGCCAGCACGGCCGGGATGAATTCACCCCTCCACTTT. This translates into CASTAGMNSPLHF.

V usage is TRBV5-6 and J usage is TRBJ2-7; TRBD1 matches at 9 bases. The CDR3 extends over 18 amino acids. Germline trimming cut 4 bases from V and 2 bases from J; bases unmatched to any gene: 16. Germline assignment: CDR1 SGHDT and CDR2 YYEEEE. The CDR3 sequence is CASSVTGGSEGEAYEQYF. CDR3 nucleotides: TGTGCCAGCAGCGTGACAGGGGGTAGCGAGGGAGAAGCCTACGAGCAGTACTTC.

This rearrangement joins TRBV5-6 to TRBJ1-5, with D possibly TRBD1 on 5 matching bases. The CDR3 has 13 residues. The germline CDR1 and CDR2 sequences are SGHDT and YYEEEE. Trimming pared 4 bases from V and 5 bases from J, leaving 10 bases between. The DNA of the CDR3 is TGTGCCAGCAGCGCGGGGGGAGATCAGCCCCAGCATTTT. It translates to CASSAGGDQPQHF.

V and J are TRBV20-1 and TRBJ1-4, with D possibly matching TRBD1 (6 bases). The V gene lost 5 bases and the J gene lost 7 bases, with 8 bases spanning the gap. CDR1 and CDR2 (germline): DFQATT, SNEGSKA (reference sequence). This CDR3 has 11 residues. CDR3 nucleotide sequence: TGCAGTGCTGTACAGGGTGAAAAACTGTTTTTT. This sequence encodes CSAVQGEKLFF.

The rearrangement links TRBV2 to TRBJ2-7, with 9 bases that match TRBD2. Per the germline V gene, CDR1 is SNHLY and CDR2 is FYNNEI. Germline trimming cut 5 bases from V and 0 bases from J; bases unmatched to any gene: 5. The CDR3 is made up of 15 amino acids. For the CDR3, the DNA is TGTGCCAGCAGTCCTGGAGCGGGGGGCTCCTACGAGCAGTACTTC. It translates to CASSPGAGGSYEQYF.

The J gene is TRBJ1-4, the V gene TRBV10-1, with a possible D match to TRBD1 (5 bases). Deletions cut 3 bases from V and 8 bases from J, with 13 bases between. Germline V CDR1 and CDR2: WNHNN, SYGVQD (reference sequence). This CDR3 spans 14 amino acids. The CDR3, as DNA: TGCGCCAGCAGTGATGGGACTCCGACCGAAAAACTGTTTTTT. Protein product: CASSDGTPTEKLFF.

The V call is TRBV3-1 (or the pseudogene TRBV3-2), the J call TRBJ2-7; TRBD1 agrees at 7 bases. The CDR3 covers 15 residues. Germline CDR1 LGHDT, CDR2 YNNKEL (reference sequence). V lost 4 bases to trimming and J lost 4 bases; unmatched junction nucleotides: 10. The CDR3 nucleotides are TGTGCCAGCAGCCGCCTCGGGACAGCTGCTTACGAGCAGTACTTC. Translation gives CASSRLGTAAYEQYF.

This clone was found once. The chain recombines TRBV7-6 with TRBJ2-1; TRBD1 matches 10 bases. The CDR3 has 14 amino acids. Germline lookup yields CDR1 SGHVS and CDR2 FNYEAQ. Trimming cost V 3 bases and J 8 bases; bases outside gene matches: 4. The chain's CDR3 is CASSLGGQGDEQFF. For the CDR3, the DNA is TGTGCCAGCAGCTTGGGTGGACAGGGGGATGAGCAGTTCTTC. Combining the CDR3 with reference TRBV7-6 and TRBJ2-1 gives the whole variable domain GAGVSQSPRYKVTKRGQDVALRCDPISGHVSLYWYRQALGQGPEFLTYFNYEAQQDKSGLPNDRFSAERPEGSISTLTIQRTEQRDSAMYRCASSLGGQGDEQFFGPGTRLTVL.

This sequence joins TRBV30 and TRBJ2-3, with TRBD2 as a possible D gene (6 bases). Trimming left V 2 bases short and J 4 bases short, with 25 bases between. The CDR3 is made up of 18 amino acids. CDR1 GTSNPN and CDR2 SVGIG come from the germline V gene (reference sequence). CDR3 DNA sequence: TGTGCCTGGAGTCTAAACGGACGCGCGGGGTCTCTCCCAGATACGCAGTATTTT. Translating it yields CAWSLNGRAGSLPDTQYF.

The gene calls are TRBV28 and TRBJ2-2, with 10 bases aligning to TRBD2. The length of the CDR3 is 19 residues. The germline V gene has CDR1 MDHEN and CDR2 SYDVKM. V trimming: 3 bases; J trimming: 1 base; junction bases outside the gene matches: 11. The CDR3 reads CASSFLVAGGPKNTGELFF. CDR3 in DNA: TGTGCCAGCAGTTTTTTGGTAGCGGGGGGCCCAAAGAACACCGGGGAGCTGTTTTTT. The full variable domain, rest sourced from reference TRBV28 and TRBJ2-2, is DVKVTQSSRYLVKRTGEKVFLECVQDMDHENMFWYRQDPGLGLRLIYFSYDVKMKEKGDIPEGYSVSREKKERFSLILESASTNQTSMYLCASSFLVAGGPKNTGELFFGEGSRLTVL.

The chain combines TRBV19 with TRBJ2-7; 11 bases are a match to TRBD2. Germline V gene data show CDR1 as LNHDA and CDR2 as SQIVND (reference sequence). The CDR3 is 15 residues long. The V segment lost 7 bases and the J segment 2 bases; nucleotides outside the gene matches: 7. The CDR3 DNA sequence: TGTGCCAGTACCAAAGGGACTAGCGGTGCCTACGAGCAGTACTTC. Translated: CASTKGTSGAYEQYF.

The CDR3 region has the DNA TGTGCCAGCAGCTGGACAGGGGATCGTAATGAGCAGTTCTTC. It yields the protein CASSWTGDRNEQFF. This chain links TRBV7-2 with TRBJ2-1; 9 bases match TRBD1. The V segment lost 4 bases and the J segment 7 bases; nucleotides outside the gene matches: 5. Germline V CDR1 and CDR2: SGHTA, FQGNSA. This CDR3 comprises 14 residues.

In this sample, this clone turned up a few times. V usage is TRBV19 and J usage is TRBJ1-2; no reliable D call. The CDR3 contains 13 residues. From germline, CDR1 is LNHDA and CDR2 SQIVND (reference sequence). V shed 9 bases and J shed 4 bases, with 15 bases lying between them. This CDR3 is CASQGGGSYGYTF. The CDR3 coding sequence is TGTGCCAGCCAAGGAGGAGGGAGCTATGGCTACACCTTC.

The chain couples TRBV12-3 or TRBV12-4 to TRBJ1-2, with unresolved D. The CDR3 covers 13 residues. The V end was cut by 5 bases, the J end by 3 bases, with 10 bases between. In DNA form, the CDR3 reads TGTGCCAGCAGTCCCCAGGATCACTATGGCTACACCTTC. Protein: CASSPQDHYGYTF.